The next 9 T cell receptor beta chains were all read from a single sample in a study of blood T cell repertoires in COVID-19. Some clones are missing from TCRdb's copy, which holds only in-frame ones; the method was immunoSEQ multiplex PCR. The sample includes about 130,000 clones, less than 85% seen only once; the top ten take 9% to 15%. Sequencing used peripheral blood. These receptor sequences come from a woman aged 55-69 years with acute or convalescent COVID-19.

The chain combines TRBV19 with TRBJ2-7; perhaps TRBD1 as D (8 bases). CDR1 LNHDA and CDR2 SQIVND come from the germline V gene (reference sequence). This CDR3 is built from 14 residues. Between the trimmed V and J ends, which lost 4 bases and 9 bases, there was a span of 19 bases. Here the CDR3 reads CASSTGGAGDLQYF. In DNA, the CDR3 is TGTGCCAGTAGTACAGGGGGCGCGGGGGATCTGCAGTACTTC. The whole variable domain, filled in from reference TRBV19 and TRBJ2-7, reads DGGITQSPKYLFRKEGQNVTLSCEQNLNHDAMYWYRQDPGQGLRLIYYSQIVNDFQKGDIAEGYSVSREKKESFPLTVTSAQKNPTAFYLCASSTGGAGDLQYFGPGTRLTVT.

The chain couples TRBV29-1 to TRBJ2-1; TRBD2 matches at 14 bases. CDR3 length: 17 amino acids. The V and J ends lost 3 bases and 0 bases, in that order; junction bases with no gene match: 4. Germline V gene data show CDR1 as SQVTM and CDR2 as ANQGSEA. CDR3 residues: CSVEGLAGVSSYNEQFF. CDR3 nucleotide sequence: TGCAGCGTTGAGGGACTAGCGGGGGTCTCCTCCTACAATGAGCAGTTCTTC.

This rearrangement joins TRBV5-1 to TRBJ2-2; 8 nucleotides align to TRBD1. This CDR3 is 15 amino acids long. The V and J ends lost 4 bases and 4 bases, in that order; junction bases with no gene match: 6. Looked up from germline, CDR1 is SGHRS and CDR2 is YFSETQ. The CDR3 DNA follows: TGCGCCAGCAGCCCTCGGACAGGGAGCACCGGGGAGCTGTTTTTT. Amino acids: CASSPRTGSTGELFF. Using reference TRBV5-1 and TRBJ2-2 for the parts outside the CDR3, the full variable domain is KAGVTQTPRYLIKTRGQQVTLSCSPISGHRSVSWYQQTPGQGLQFLFEYFSETQRNKGNFPGRFSGRQFSNSRSEMNVSTLELGDSALYLCASSPRTGSTGELFFGEGSRLTVL.

V is TRBV19 and J is TRBJ2-6, with 9 bases aligning to TRBD2. Trimming cost V 5 bases and J 2 bases; bases outside gene matches: 10. This CDR3 contains 18 residues. CDR1 is LNHDA, CDR2 SQIVND, per germline (reference sequence). The chain's CDR3 is CASSAVSGGPPGANVLTF. In DNA, the CDR3 is TGTGCCAGTAGTGCGGTTAGCGGGGGCCCCCCTGGGGCCAACGTCCTGACTTTC.

The J gene is TRBJ1-2, the V gene TRBV12-3 or TRBV12-4; TRBD1 aligns across 7 bases. The CDR3 covers 13 residues. J lost 6 bases, V lost 6 bases, and 7 bases had no gene match. CDR3 loop: CASSIVQGNGYTF. The CDR3 region has the DNA TGTGCCAGCAGCATTGTACAGGGGAATGGCTACACCTTC.

This clone came up many times. The rearrangement joins TRBV7-2 to TRBJ1-5; D is undetermined. Germline CDR1 reads SGHTA; CDR2 reads FQGNSA. CDR3 size: 13 residues. Trimming took 3 bases from V and 3 from J, leaving 6 bases between them. The CDR3 loop is CASSLAYNQPQHF. CDR3 in DNA: TGTGCCAGCAGCTTGGCATACAATCAGCCCCAGCATTTT.

The chain links TRBV11-2 to TRBJ1-1; unclear D gene. CDR1 and CDR2 from the germline V gene are SGHAT and FQNNGV. The CDR3 covers 14 residues. Trimming removed 0 bases from V and 2 bases from J, with 7 bases in between. The CDR3 nucleotides read TGTGCCAGCAGCTTAGACTATTTCAACACTGAAGCTTTCTTT. Protein sequence: CASSLDYFNTEAFF.

The chain has TRBV25-1 and TRBJ1-1; no firm D call. CDR1 and CDR2 (germline): MGHDK, SYGVNS. The CDR3 is made up of 14 amino acids. V lost 1 base and J 3 bases, leaving 9 bases between the germline ends. The CDR3 DNA reads as TGTGCCAGCAGTGAATCAACAAAGTACACTGAAGCTTTCTTT. Protein: CASSESTKYTEAFF.

This chain connects TRBV27 to TRBJ1-5, with a possible D match to TRBD1 (5 bases). CDR1 is MNHEY and CDR2 is SMNVEV in the germline V gene (reference sequence). V was trimmed by 4 bases and J by 5 bases, leaving 15 bases between them. This CDR3 contains 15 residues. CDR3 in DNA: TGTGCCAGCAGTTCCGGACGGGGAGGGGATCAGCCCCAGCATTTT. It encodes CASSSGRGGDQPQHF.